Shown below are 17 T cell receptor beta chains from a single sample sequenced in a study of control samples from healthy donors and cancer patients. Clones were read by immunoSEQ multiplex PCR, and TCRdb kept only the in-frame ones, dropping some. This sample has about 93,000 clones, with 88% found just once. Material: blood. The receptors were sampled from a woman aged 70-85 years in good health.

The chain uses TRBV11-3 and TRBJ1-6; D is perhaps TRBD1 (5 bases). Germline-derived CDR1 and CDR2 are SGHNT and YENEEA. The CDR3 contains 18 residues. The V gene lost 4 bases and the J gene lost 5 bases, with 21 bases spanning the gap. The CDR3 spells CASSCFLRATIDNSPLHF. The DNA of the CDR3 is TGTGCCAGCAGCTGCTTCCTCAGGGCCACCATAGATAATTCACCCCTCCACTTT.

The chain joins TRBV5-4 to TRBJ2-5; D is unresolved. The germline CDR1 and CDR2 sequences are SGHNT and YYREEE (reference sequence). The CDR3 covers 13 residues. Trimming shortened V by 2 bases and J by 2 bases, and 7 bases separated the two germline ends. In nucleotides, the CDR3 is TGTGCCAGCAGCTTAGCTATACAAGAGACCCAGTACTTC. Protein: CASSLAIQETQYF.

The count of this clone is one. The chain is built from TRBV7-8 and TRBJ2-5; no definite D call. The CDR3 has 14 amino acids. Trimming pared 3 bases from V and 4 bases from J, leaving 12 bases between. Looked up from germline, CDR1 is SGHVS and CDR2 is FQNEAQ. CDR3: CASSLAATAETQYF. CDR3 bases: TGTGCCAGCAGCTTGGCCGCGACCGCAGAGACCCAGTACTTC.

The chain has TRBV5-4 and TRBJ1-5; a weak D match, TRBD1 (6 bases). The CDR3 is 13 residues long. Trimming took off 4 bases at V and 7 bases at J, with 12 bases between the two ends. Germline CDR1 and CDR2: SGHNT and YYREEE (reference sequence). This chain's CDR3 is CASSRGGAQPQHF. The CDR3 DNA reads as TGTGCCAGCAGCCGGGGGGGGGCCCAGCCCCAGCATTTT.

The rearrangement uses TRBV7-9 and TRBJ2-7; no definite D call. This CDR3 is 12 amino acids long. Germline-derived CDR1 and CDR2 are SEHNR and FQNEAQ (reference sequence). With 3 bases removed from V and 3 bases from J, the gap between germline ends came to 6 bases. CDR3 in amino acids: CASSFQIYEQYF. Written as DNA, the CDR3 is TGTGCCAGCAGCTTTCAGATCTACGAGCAGTACTTC.

V is TRBV6-5 and J is TRBJ2-3, with 7 bases fitting TRBD1. Germline assignment: CDR1 MNHEY and CDR2 SVGAGI. Trimming cost V 0 bases and J 2 bases; bases outside gene matches: 5. The CDR3 spans 16 residues. CDR3 amino acids: CASSYSGQILTDTQYF. CDR3 DNA sequence: TGTGCCAGCAGTTACTCGGGACAGATACTCACAGATACGCAGTATTTT.

This sequence joins TRBV20-1 and TRBJ2-7, with D perhaps TRBD1 (5 bases). The germline V gene encodes CDR1 DFQATT and CDR2 SNEGSKA (reference sequence). V lost 3 bases, J lost 9 bases, and 12 bases lay in between. The CDR3 sequence is 11 residues long. CDR3 DNA sequence: TGCAGTGCTAGTATGGGGCGTCTGCAGTACTTC. The encoded protein is CSASMGRLQYF.

V usage is TRBV6-4 and J usage is TRBJ2-3, with D possibly matching TRBD1 (5 bases). The germline V gene has CDR1 MRHNA and CDR2 SNTAGT. The CDR3 is made up of 14 amino acids. Deletions cut 2 bases from V and 2 bases from J, with 8 bases between. The CDR3 DNA follows: TGTGCCAGCAGTGACACCAGGGACACAGATACGCAGTATTTT. As protein: CASSDTRDTDTQYF.

The chain recombines TRBV28 with TRBJ2-7, with D perhaps TRBD1 (6 bases). CDR1 and CDR2 (germline): MDHEN, SYDVKM. CDR3 length equals 13 residues. V dropped 2 bases and J dropped 2 bases, with 7 bases sitting between them. The CDR3 loop is CASSLRQAYEQYF. For the CDR3, the DNA is TGTGCCAGCAGTTTACGACAGGCCTACGAGCAGTACTTC.

The chain uses TRBV13 and TRBJ1-1; 8 bases line up with TRBD1. The germline V gene encodes CDR1 PRHDT and CDR2 FYEKMQ (reference sequence). The CDR3 sequence is 15 residues long. Trimming removed 4 bases from V and 2 bases from J; junction bases left unmatched: 6. CDR3 sequence (DNA): TGTGCCAGCAGCTCCTCTCAGGGGGCAAACACTGAAGCTTTCTTT. Protein product: CASSSSQGANTEAFF.

The V and J genes are TRBV12-3 or TRBV12-4 and TRBJ1-1; weak D call: TRBD1 (5 bases). The V gene lost 4 bases and the J gene lost 9 bases, with 12 bases spanning the gap. The CDR3 is 12 residues long. DNA of the CDR3: TGTGCCAGCAGTTCTTGGGGCTCTAAAGCTTTCTTT. This codes for CASSSWGSKAFF.

This clone occurred once. J is TRBJ1-2 and V is TRBV10-2, with D possibly TRBD1 on 5 matching bases. Germline V gene sequence: CDR1 WSHSY, CDR2 SAAADI. This CDR3 has 12 residues. Trimming left V 6 bases short and J 11 bases short, with 16 bases between. CDR3 nucleotide sequence: TGCGCCAGCAGGGGGACTTTGGGGCTTTACACCTTC. It specifies CASRGTLGLYTF.

The rearrangement uses TRBV19 and TRBJ1-5, with D unresolved. V was shortened by 7 bases and J by 1 base, with 8 bases between the two germline ends. The CDR3 sequence is 13 residues long. Germline V gene sequence: CDR1 LNHDA, CDR2 SQIVND (reference sequence). The CDR3 nucleotides read TGTGCCAGTAAGAACATCAGCAATCAGCCCCAGCATTTT. It specifies CASKNISNQPQHF.

J is TRBJ1-2 and V is TRBV11-2; D not certain. The CDR3 is 14 residues long. Trimming left V 3 bases short and J 3 bases short, with 11 bases between. Germline assignment: CDR1 SGHAT and CDR2 FQNNGV. This CDR3 reads CASSFAGEYYGYTF. The CDR3 coding sequence is TGTGCCAGCAGCTTCGCAGGAGAATACTATGGCTACACCTTC.

The V and J genes are TRBV2 and TRBJ2-3; TRBD2 matches 12 bases. CDR1 and CDR2 from the germline V gene are SNHLY and FYNNEI. The CDR3 loop spans 15 amino acids. Trimming removed 3 bases from V and 4 bases from J; junction bases left unmatched: 2. CDR3 coding DNA: TGTGCCAGCAGTGAGACTAGCGGGGGTTCAGATACGCAGTATTTT. Translation gives CASSETSGGSDTQYF.

The V gene is TRBV5-1, the J gene TRBJ1-5; D is possibly TRBD1 (5 bases). V was pared by 9 bases and J by 3 bases, with 13 bases between. There are 13 residues in the CDR3. Germline CDR1 and CDR2: SGHRS and YFSETQ. CDR3 bases: TGCGCCACCTCGGAGGGACCCAATCAGCCCCAGCATTTT. Protein: CATSEGPNQPQHF.

This chain uses TRBV4-3 with TRBJ1-4; no reliable D call. The CDR3 is 18 amino acids. CDR1 is LGHNA and CDR2 is YSLEER in the germline V gene. The V end lost 1 base, the J end lost 0 bases, and 15 bases lay between the germline ends. This chain's CDR3 is CASSQGLQPATTNEKLFF. CDR3 nucleotides: TGCGCCAGCAGCCAAGGTCTCCAACCGGCAACAACTAATGAAAAACTGTTTTTT.